This T cell receptor beta chain was captured in a study of shared clonotypes between healthy human individuals. The V gene lost 4 bases and the J gene lost 4 bases, with 10 bases spanning the gap. This CDR3 comprises 14 residues. CDR1 is MDHEN, CDR2 SYDVKM, per germline. Assay used: immunoSEQ multiplex PCR; TCRdb lists only in-frame clones, some missing. The table records about 1.5 million clones, under 99% of them present only once. The source is a man aged 25 to 40 in good health. Sequenced: naive CD4+ T cells sorted from blood. Indicated subset: CD45RA+ positively selected. The chain joins TRBV28 to TRBJ2-2; tentatively, D is TRBD2 (6 bases). CDR3 in DNA: TGTGCCAGCAGTTCCCCCGGGAGCACCGGGGAGCTGTTTTTT. Translation gives CASSSPGSTGELFF. The full variable domain, its missing parts supplied by reference TRBV28 and TRBJ2-2, is DVKVTQSSRYLVKRTGEKVFLECVQDMDHENMFWYRQDPGLGLRLIYFSYDVKMKEKGDIPEGYSVSREKKERFSLILESASTNQTSMYLCASSSPGSTGELFFGEGSRLTVL.